The sequence of this T cell receptor beta chain was determined in a study of T cell responses to AZD1222 COVID-19 vaccine. Concerning this clone itself: Its matching antigen is unknown.

Second-dose intervals of approximately 4 or approximately 12 weeks were pooled. Using immunoSEQ multiplex PCR, the repertoire was profiled, and TCRdb retains in-frame clones only, with some absent. The table records roughly 100,000 clones, roughly 90% of them present only once. V was shortened by 0 bases and J by 5 bases, with 13 bases between the two germline ends. This CDR3 is built from 15 residues. The germline gives CDR1 MNHEY, CDR2 SVGAGI. Points from the study as a whole: At baseline, seropositivity was found in only a handful of AZD1222 recipients. The donor group comprised mostly white British people and more females; the analysis possibly underestimated clonal diversity. The breadth and depth of Spike-specific TCRs increased once two AZD1222 doses had been given.

This TCR was recovered from an adult who received the AZD1222 COVID-19 vaccine. The chain carries TRBV6-5 and TRBJ1-1, with D hard to call. Sequencing was performed on peripheral blood, taken 28 days after the second AZD1222 dose. This CDR3 reads CASSYSSRWATEAFF. The DNA for the CDR3 is TGTGCCAGCAGTTACTCGTCCAGGTGGGCTACTGAAGCTTTCTTT.